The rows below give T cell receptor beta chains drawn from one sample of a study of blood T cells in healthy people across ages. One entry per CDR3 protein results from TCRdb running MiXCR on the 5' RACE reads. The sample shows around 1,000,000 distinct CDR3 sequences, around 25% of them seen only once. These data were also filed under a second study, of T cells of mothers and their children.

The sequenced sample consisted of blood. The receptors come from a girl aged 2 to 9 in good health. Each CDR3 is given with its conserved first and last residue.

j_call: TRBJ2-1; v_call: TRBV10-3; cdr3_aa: CAISGRDRGENEQFF
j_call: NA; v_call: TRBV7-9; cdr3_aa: CASSEPLRVDNEQFF
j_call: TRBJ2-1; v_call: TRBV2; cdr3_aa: CASSEKVLAGSRDEQFF
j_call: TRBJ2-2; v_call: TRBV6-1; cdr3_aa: CAAGGGATNPNTGELFF
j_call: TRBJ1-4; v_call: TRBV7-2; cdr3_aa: CASSVGTSPTNEKLFF
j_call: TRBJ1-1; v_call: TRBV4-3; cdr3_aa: CASSQDPEEGYIMYTEAFF
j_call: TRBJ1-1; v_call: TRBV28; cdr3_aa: CASSLAFDRNTEAFF
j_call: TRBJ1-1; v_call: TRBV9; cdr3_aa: CASSPPNRAVNTEAFF
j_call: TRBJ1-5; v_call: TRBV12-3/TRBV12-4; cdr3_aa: CASSLIGFNQPQHF
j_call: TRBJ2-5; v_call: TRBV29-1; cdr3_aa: CSVVPFGDRGRQETQYF
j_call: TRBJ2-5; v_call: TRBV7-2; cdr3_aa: CASSLVVLLAGAQQTQYF
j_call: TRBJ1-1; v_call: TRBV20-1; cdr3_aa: CSALDRENTEAFF
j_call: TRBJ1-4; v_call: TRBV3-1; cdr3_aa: CASSPPGQQTKLFF
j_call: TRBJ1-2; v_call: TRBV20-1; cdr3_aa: CSAPERLRQGGHGYTF
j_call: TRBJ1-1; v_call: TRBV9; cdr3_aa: CASSVVGEGGNTEAFF
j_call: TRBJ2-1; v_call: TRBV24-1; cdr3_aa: CATSDVAGYYNEQFF
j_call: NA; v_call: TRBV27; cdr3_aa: CASSLSGTGRPNYEQYF
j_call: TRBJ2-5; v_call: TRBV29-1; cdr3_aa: CSVEDLNSYQETQYF
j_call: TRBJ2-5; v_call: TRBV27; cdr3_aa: CASSSSLAGWETQYF
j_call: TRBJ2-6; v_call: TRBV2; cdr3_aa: CTSKLESKGAGANVLTF